This is a list of T cell receptor beta chains from one sample in a study of cytomegalovirus exposure and HLA in healthy donors. Produced via immunoSEQ multiplex PCR; TCRdb's table is partial and in-frame only. The sample lists 150,000 to 200,000 clones; around four fifths were seen once. Sequenced: PBMCs. These receptors came from a man younger than 35 in good health and CMV-seropositive. CDR3s include the opening cysteine and the closing phenylalanine or tryptophan. A D gene is named only where the DNA matches it firmly. Clone size is shown for a subset of rows, as once, few, many or a class of expanded clone.

d_gene: TRBD1; j_gene: TRBJ2-1; abundance: NA; v_gene: TRBV5-4; len: 16; CDR3aa: CASSLGGTVVWDEQFF; CDR3nt: TGTGCCAGCAGCTTGGGGGGGACAGTGGTCTGGGATGAGCAGTTCTTC
d_gene: NA; j_gene: TRBJ1-4; abundance: NA; v_gene: TRBV7-8; len: 14; CDR3aa: CASSLLTTNEKLFF; CDR3nt: TGTGCCAGCAGCTTGCTAACAACTAATGAAAAACTGTTTTTT
d_gene: TRBD1; j_gene: TRBJ2-6; abundance: NA; v_gene: TRBV7-6; len: 16; CDR3aa: CASSLGTGVGANVLTF; CDR3nt: TGTGCCAGCAGCTTAGGGACAGGGGTCGGGGCCAACGTCCTGACTTTC
d_gene: NA; j_gene: TRBJ1-4; abundance: NA; v_gene: TRBV18; len: 14; CDR3aa: CASSANLDRQELFF; CDR3nt: TGTGCCAGCTCAGCGAATCTTGACAGGCAGGAACTGTTTTTT
d_gene: TRBD1; j_gene: TRBJ2-2; abundance: NA; v_gene: TRBV10-3; len: 18; CDR3aa: CAISESLDRGRDTGELFF; CDR3nt: TGTGCCATCAGTGAGTCGCTAGACAGGGGGCGCGACACCGGGGAGCTGTTTTTT
d_gene: NA; j_gene: TRBJ1-4; abundance: NA; v_gene: TRBV21-1; len: 20; CDR3aa: CASSATNRDGRRGTNEKLFF; CDR3nt: TGTGCCAGCAGCGCAACTAACAGGGATGGAAGAAGGGGGACTAATGAAAAACTGTTTTTT
d_gene: NA; j_gene: TRBJ2-1; abundance: NA; v_gene: TRBV2; len: 15; CDR3aa: CASSAYSGGASEQFF; CDR3nt: TGTGCCAGCAGCGCCTACAGTGGGGGGGCCAGTGAGCAGTTCTTC
d_gene: TRBD1; j_gene: TRBJ1-5; abundance: NA; v_gene: TRBV7-6; len: 12; CDR3aa: CASSSGGQPQHF; CDR3nt: TGTGCCAGCAGTTCAGGGGGCCAGCCCCAGCATTTT
d_gene: TRBD1; j_gene: TRBJ1-2; abundance: NA; v_gene: TRBV10-2; len: 14; CDR3aa: CASSDRETGEVNTF; CDR3nt: TGCGCCAGCAGTGACAGAGAGACAGGGGAGGTAAACACCTTC
d_gene: TRBD2; j_gene: TRBJ2-7; abundance: NA; v_gene: TRBV4-2; len: 15; CDR3aa: CASSQEGGSSTEQYF; CDR3nt: TGTGCCAGCAGCCAAGAGGGCGGGAGCTCTACCGAGCAGTACTTC
d_gene: NA; j_gene: TRBJ1-2; abundance: few; v_gene: TRBV29-1; len: 11; CDR3aa: CSVAGNSGYTF; CDR3nt: TGCAGCGTTGCAGGGAATAGTGGCTACACCTTC
d_gene: TRBD1; j_gene: TRBJ1-5; abundance: NA; v_gene: TRBV28; len: 14; CDR3aa: CASSGTGGYQPQHF; CDR3nt: TGTGCCAGTTCCGGGACAGGGGGTTATCAGCCCCAGCATTTT
d_gene: NA; j_gene: TRBJ2-2; abundance: NA; v_gene: TRBV13; len: 15; CDR3aa: CASLFAGINTGELFF; CDR3nt: TGTGCCAGCTTATTCGCCGGGATTAACACCGGGGAGCTGTTTTTT
d_gene: NA; j_gene: TRBJ2-4; abundance: once; v_gene: TRBV28; len: 13; CDR3aa: CASRRTSQNIQYF; CDR3nt: TGTGCCAGCAGGCGAACTAGTCAAAACATTCAGTACTTC
d_gene: NA; j_gene: TRBJ2-7; abundance: NA; v_gene: TRBV4-1; len: 14; CDR3aa: CASSQRDTSYEQYF; CDR3nt: TGCGCCAGCAGCCAAAGGGACACCTCCTACGAGCAGTACTTC
d_gene: NA; j_gene: TRBJ1-2; abundance: once; v_gene: TRBV30; len: 15; CDR3aa: CAWSTPRVTNYGYTF; CDR3nt: TGTGCCTGGAGTACCCCCCGGGTTACTAACTATGGCTACACCTTC
d_gene: NA; j_gene: TRBJ1-3; abundance: once; v_gene: TRBV13; len: 14; CDR3aa: CASSSISSGNTIYF; CDR3nt: TGTGCCAGCAGCTCGATTAGCTCTGGAAACACCATATATTTT
d_gene: TRBD1; j_gene: TRBJ2-7; abundance: NA; v_gene: TRBV5-4; len: 14; CDR3aa: CASRTGTGVDEQYF; CDR3nt: TGTGCCAGCAGGACCGGGACAGGGGTCGACGAGCAGTACTTC
d_gene: TRBD1; j_gene: TRBJ2-1; abundance: NA; v_gene: TRBV5-1; len: 13; CDR3aa: CASSPGQINEQFF; CDR3nt: TGCGCCAGCAGCCCGGGACAGATCAATGAGCAGTTCTTC
d_gene: NA; j_gene: TRBJ2-3; abundance: NA; v_gene: TRBV5-8; len: 17; CDR3aa: CASSTTRLVGEADTQYF; CDR3nt: TGTGCCAGCAGTACTACGCGACTAGTGGGGGAGGCAGATACGCAGTATTTT
d_gene: NA; j_gene: TRBJ1-1; abundance: once; v_gene: TRBV6-1; len: 15; CDR3aa: CASSEMGSGYTEAFF; CDR3nt: TGTGCCAGCAGTGAAATGGGGAGTGGGTACACTGAAGCTTTCTTT
d_gene: TRBD1; j_gene: TRBJ1-2; abundance: NA; v_gene: TRBV11-2; len: 13; CDR3aa: CASSPQGAGGYTF; CDR3nt: TGTGCCAGCAGCCCGCAGGGGGCGGGAGGCTACACCTTC
d_gene: TRBD1; j_gene: TRBJ2-7; abundance: NA; v_gene: TRBV18; len: 13; CDR3aa: CASSPRTGDEQYF; CDR3nt: TGTGCCAGCTCACCACGGACAGGGGACGAGCAGTACTTC
d_gene: TRBD1; j_gene: TRBJ1-4; abundance: NA; v_gene: TRBV7-9; len: 14; CDR3aa: CASSSTGGGEKLFF; CDR3nt: TGTGCCAGCAGCTCGACAGGGGGCGGGGAAAAACTGTTTTTT
d_gene: TRBD1; j_gene: TRBJ2-6; abundance: NA; v_gene: TRBV27; len: 19; CDR3aa: CASSPRTGEAWGGANVLTF; CDR3nt: TGTGCCAGCAGTCCTCGGACAGGGGAAGCCTGGGGGGGGGCCAACGTCCTGACTTTC
d_gene: NA; j_gene: TRBJ1-1; abundance: NA; v_gene: TRBV4-3; len: 15; CDR3aa: CASSQDPGVNTEAFF; CDR3nt: TGCGCCAGCAGCCAAGATCCGGGGGTGAACACTGAAGCTTTCTTT
d_gene: TRBD2; j_gene: TRBJ2-7; abundance: NA; v_gene: TRBV7-8; len: 15; CDR3aa: CASSLLAGLTYEQYF; CDR3nt: TGTGCCAGCAGCTTACTAGCGGGACTTACCTACGAGCAGTACTTC
d_gene: TRBD1; j_gene: TRBJ2-7; abundance: NA; v_gene: TRBV5-6; len: 13; CDR3aa: CASSWGQGYEQYF; CDR3nt: TGTGCCAGCAGCTGGGGACAGGGCTACGAGCAGTACTTC